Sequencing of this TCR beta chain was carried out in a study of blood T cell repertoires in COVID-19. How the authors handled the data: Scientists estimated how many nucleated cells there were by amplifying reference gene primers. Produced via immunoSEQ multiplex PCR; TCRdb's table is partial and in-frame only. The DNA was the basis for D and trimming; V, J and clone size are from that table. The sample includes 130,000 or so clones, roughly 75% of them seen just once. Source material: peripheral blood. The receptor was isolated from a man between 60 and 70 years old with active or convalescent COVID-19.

Here the CDR3 DNA reads TGTGCCAGCAGTTCCCCCTCAGCGGGATTGACAGATACGCAGTATTTT. This gives the protein CASSSPSAGLTDTQYF. The rearrangement joins TRBV28 to TRBJ2-3; TRBD2 matches 7 bases. CDR1 MDHEN and CDR2 SYDVKM come from the germline V gene. V lost 4 bases to trimming and J lost 3 bases; unmatched junction nucleotides: 10. The CDR3 covers 16 residues.